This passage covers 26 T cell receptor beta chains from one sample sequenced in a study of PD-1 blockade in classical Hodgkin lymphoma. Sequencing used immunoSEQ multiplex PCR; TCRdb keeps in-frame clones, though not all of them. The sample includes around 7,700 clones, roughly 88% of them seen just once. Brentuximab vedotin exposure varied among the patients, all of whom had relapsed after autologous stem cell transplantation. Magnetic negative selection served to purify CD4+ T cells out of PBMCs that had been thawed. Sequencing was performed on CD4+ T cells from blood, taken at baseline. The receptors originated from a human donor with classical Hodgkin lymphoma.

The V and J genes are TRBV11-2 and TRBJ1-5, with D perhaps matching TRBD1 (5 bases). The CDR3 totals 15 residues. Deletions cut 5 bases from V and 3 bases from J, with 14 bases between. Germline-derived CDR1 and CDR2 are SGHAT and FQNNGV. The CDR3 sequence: CASSTTGLPNQPQHF. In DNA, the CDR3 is TGTGCCAGCAGCACCACGGGACTTCCCAATCAGCCCCAGCATTTT.

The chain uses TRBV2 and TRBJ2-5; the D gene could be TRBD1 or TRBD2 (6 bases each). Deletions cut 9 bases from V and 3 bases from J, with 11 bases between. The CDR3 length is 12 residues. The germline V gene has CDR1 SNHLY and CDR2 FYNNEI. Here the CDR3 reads CASFRGEETQYF. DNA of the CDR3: TGTGCCAGTTTTAGGGGGGAAGAGACCCAGTACTTC.

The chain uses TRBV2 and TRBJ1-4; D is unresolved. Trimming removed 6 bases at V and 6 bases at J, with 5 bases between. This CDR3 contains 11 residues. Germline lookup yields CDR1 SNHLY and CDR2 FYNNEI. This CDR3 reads CASRRDEKLFF. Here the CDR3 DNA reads TGTGCCAGCAGGAGAGATGAAAAACTGTTTTTT.

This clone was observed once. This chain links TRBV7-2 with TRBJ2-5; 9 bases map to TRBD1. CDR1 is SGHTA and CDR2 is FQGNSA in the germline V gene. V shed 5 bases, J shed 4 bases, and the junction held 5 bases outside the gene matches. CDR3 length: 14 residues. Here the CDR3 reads CASSPGQGGETQYF. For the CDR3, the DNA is TGTGCCAGCAGCCCGGGACAGGGAGGAGAGACCCAGTACTTC.

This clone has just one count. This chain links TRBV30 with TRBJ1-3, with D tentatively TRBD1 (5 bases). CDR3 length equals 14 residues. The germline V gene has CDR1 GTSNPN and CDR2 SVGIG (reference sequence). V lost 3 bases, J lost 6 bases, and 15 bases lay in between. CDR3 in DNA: TGTGCCTGGAGACAGGTGAATCGGGTAAACACCATATATTTT. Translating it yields CAWRQVNRVNTIYF.

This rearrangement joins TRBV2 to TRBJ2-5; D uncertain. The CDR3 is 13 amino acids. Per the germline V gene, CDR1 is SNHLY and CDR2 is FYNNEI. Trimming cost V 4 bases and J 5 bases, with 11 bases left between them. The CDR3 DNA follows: TGTGCCAGCAGTGTTAGGAATCACGAGACCCAGTACTTC. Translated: CASSVRNHETQYF.

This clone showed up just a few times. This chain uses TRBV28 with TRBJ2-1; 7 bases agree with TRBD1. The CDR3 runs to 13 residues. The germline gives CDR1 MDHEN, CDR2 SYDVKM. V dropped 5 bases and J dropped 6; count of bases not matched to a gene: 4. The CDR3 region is CASSTPGGNEQFF. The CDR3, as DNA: TGTGCCAGCAGTACACCAGGGGGCAATGAGCAGTTCTTC.

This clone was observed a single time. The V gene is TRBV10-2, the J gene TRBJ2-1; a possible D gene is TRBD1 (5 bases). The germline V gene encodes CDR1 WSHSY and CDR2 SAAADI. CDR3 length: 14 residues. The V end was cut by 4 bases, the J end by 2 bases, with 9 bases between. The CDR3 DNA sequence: TGCGCCAGCAGTGTTCACAGGCCCTACAATGAGCAGTTCTTC. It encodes CASSVHRPYNEQFF.

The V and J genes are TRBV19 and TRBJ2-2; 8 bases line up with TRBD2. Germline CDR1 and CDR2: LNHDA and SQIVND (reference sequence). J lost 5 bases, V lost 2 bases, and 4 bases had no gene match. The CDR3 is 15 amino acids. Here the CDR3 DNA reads TGTGCCAGTAGTATATCGAGACTAGCGACCGGGGAGCTGTTTTTT. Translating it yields CASSISRLATGELFF.

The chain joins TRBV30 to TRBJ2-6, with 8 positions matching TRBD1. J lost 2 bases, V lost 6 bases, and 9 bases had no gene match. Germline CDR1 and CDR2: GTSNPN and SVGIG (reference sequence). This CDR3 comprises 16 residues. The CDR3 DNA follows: TGTGCCTGCCCGGACAGGGTGAACGCTGGGGCCAACGTCCTGACTTTC. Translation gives CACPDRVNAGANVLTF.

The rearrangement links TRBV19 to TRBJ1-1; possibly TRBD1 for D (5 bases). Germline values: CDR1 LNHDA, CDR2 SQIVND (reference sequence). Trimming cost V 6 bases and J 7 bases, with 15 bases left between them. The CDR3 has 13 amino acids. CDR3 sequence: CASSFQVGREAFF. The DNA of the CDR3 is TGTGCCAGTAGCTTCCAAGTGGGACGTGAAGCTTTCTTT.

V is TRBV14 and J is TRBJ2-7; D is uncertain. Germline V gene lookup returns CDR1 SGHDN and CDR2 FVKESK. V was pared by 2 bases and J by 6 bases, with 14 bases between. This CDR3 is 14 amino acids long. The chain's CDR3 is CASSQNPPAAEQYF. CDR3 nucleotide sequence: TGTGCCAGCAGCCAAAACCCCCCCGCGGCCGAGCAGTACTTC.

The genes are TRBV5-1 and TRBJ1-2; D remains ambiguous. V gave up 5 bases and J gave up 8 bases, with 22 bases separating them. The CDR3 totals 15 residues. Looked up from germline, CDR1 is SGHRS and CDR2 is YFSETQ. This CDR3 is CASSTYSDARTGYTF. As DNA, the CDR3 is TGCGCCAGCAGTACCTACTCGGACGCCCGGACGGGCTACACCTTC.

The CDR3 region is CASSLDRGQAFF. The DNA for the CDR3 is TGTGCCAGCAGCTTAGACAGGGGGCAAGCTTTCTTT. The chain carries TRBV7-9 and TRBJ1-1, with 9 bases matching TRBD1. The junction had 0 bases not matched to a gene; V was cut back by 1 base and J by 9 bases. CDR3 length: 12 amino acids. Germline CDR1 and CDR2: SEHNR and FQNEAQ (reference sequence). The full variable domain, its missing parts supplied by reference TRBV7-9 and TRBJ1-1, is DTGVSQNPRHKITKRGQNVTFRCDPISEHNRLYWYRQTLGQGPEFLTYFQNEAQLEKSRLLSDRFSAERPKGSFSTLEIQRTEQGDSAMYLCASSLDRGQAFFGQGTRLTVV.

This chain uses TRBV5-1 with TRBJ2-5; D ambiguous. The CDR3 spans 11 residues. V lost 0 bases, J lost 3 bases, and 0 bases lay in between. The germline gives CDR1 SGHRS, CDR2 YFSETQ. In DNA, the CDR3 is TGCGCCAGCAGCTTGGAAGAGACCCAGTACTTC. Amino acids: CASSLEETQYF.

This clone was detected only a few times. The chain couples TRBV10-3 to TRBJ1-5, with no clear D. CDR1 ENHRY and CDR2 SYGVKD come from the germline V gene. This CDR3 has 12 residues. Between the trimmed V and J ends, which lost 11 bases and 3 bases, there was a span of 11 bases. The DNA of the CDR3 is TGTGCCTCCGGGGAGGACAATCAGCCCCAGCATTTT. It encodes CASGEDNQPQHF.

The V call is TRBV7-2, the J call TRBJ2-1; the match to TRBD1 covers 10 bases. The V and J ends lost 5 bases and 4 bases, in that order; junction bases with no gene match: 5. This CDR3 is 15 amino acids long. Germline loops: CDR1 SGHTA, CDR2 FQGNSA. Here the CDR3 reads CASSVGQGSYNEQFF. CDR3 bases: TGTGCCAGCAGCGTGGGACAGGGGAGTTACAATGAGCAGTTCTTC.

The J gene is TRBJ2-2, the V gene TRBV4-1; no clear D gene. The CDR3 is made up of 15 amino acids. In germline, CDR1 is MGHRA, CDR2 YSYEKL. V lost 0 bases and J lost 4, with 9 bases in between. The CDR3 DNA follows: TGCGCCAGCAGCCAAGATAAAACAGTCACCGGGGAGCTGTTTTTT. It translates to CASSQDKTVTGELFF.

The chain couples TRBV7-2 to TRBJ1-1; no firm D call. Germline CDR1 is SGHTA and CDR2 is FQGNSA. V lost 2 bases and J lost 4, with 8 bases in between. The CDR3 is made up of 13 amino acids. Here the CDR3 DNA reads TGTGCCAGCAGCTTACACTATGGCACTGAAGCTTTCTTT. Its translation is CASSLHYGTEAFF.

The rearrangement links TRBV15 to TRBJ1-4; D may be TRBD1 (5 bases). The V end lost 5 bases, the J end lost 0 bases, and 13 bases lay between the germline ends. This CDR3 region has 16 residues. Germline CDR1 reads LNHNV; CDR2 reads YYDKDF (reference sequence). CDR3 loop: CATSRPGTATNEKLFF. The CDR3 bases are TGTGCCACCAGCCGCCCGGGGACTGCAACTAATGAAAAACTGTTTTTT.

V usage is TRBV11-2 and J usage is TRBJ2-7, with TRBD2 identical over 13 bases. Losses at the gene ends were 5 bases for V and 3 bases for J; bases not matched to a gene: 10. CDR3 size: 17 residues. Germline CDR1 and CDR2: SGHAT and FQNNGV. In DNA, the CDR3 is TGTGCCAGCAGCCTCGCCGGGACTAGCGGGGCCTACTACGAGCAGTACTTC. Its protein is CASSLAGTSGAYYEQYF.

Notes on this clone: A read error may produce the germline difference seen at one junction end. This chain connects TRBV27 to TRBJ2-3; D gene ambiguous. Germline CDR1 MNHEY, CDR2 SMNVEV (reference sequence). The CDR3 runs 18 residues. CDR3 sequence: CASSLSIPGPVSTDTQCF. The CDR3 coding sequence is TGTGCCAGCAGTTTATCTATCCCGGGTCCCGTGAGCACAGATACGCAGTGTTTT.

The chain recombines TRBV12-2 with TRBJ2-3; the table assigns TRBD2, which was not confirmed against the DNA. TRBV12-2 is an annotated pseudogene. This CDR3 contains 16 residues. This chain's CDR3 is CASRLGTSGSMDTQYF. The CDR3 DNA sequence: TGTGCAAGTCGCTTAGGGACTAGCGGGAGCATGGATACGCAGTATTTT.

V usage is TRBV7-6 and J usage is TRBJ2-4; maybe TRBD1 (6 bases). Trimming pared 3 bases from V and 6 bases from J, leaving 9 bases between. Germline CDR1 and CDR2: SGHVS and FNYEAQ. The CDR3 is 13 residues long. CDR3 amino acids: CASSFGQTNIQYF. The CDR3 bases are TGTGCCAGCAGCTTTGGACAGACAAACATTCAGTACTTC.

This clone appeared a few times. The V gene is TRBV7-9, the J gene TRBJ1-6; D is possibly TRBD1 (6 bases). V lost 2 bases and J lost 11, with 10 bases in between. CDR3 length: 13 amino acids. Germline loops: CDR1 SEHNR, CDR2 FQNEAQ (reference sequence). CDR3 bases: TGTGCCAGCAGCTTACAGGGGCAAACACCCCTCCACTTT. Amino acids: CASSLQGQTPLHF.

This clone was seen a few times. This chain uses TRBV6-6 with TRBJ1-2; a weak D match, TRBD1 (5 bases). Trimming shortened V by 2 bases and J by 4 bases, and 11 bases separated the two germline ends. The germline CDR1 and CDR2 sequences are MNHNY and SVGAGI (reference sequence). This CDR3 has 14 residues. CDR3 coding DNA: TGTGCCAGCAGTTACCGTGACAGAGTCTATGGCTACACCTTC. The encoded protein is CASSYRDRVYGYTF.